This TCR beta chain derives from a study of cytomegalovirus exposure and HLA in healthy donors. The wider study: In a later analysis, it was reported that the 110 or so validation repertoires had been produced on the same platform as the 666 repertoires belonging to the first cohort.

A remark on this clone: Its cognate antigen is unknown.

Method: immunoSEQ multiplex PCR; TCRdb's copy keeps in-frame clones and lacks some. The sample holds about 200,000 clones, around 90% seen once. Study outcomes and limitations: Most TCRs appeared rarely, but some public TCRs recurred in many donors. Altogether, 160 or so TCR beta chains were recorded as cytomegalovirus-associated. Using the classifier, cytomegalovirus status was reportedly diagnosed with high specificity and sensitivity.

This receptor was obtained from a woman aged 18-29 years in good health and CMV-seropositive. Sequenced: PBMCs.

The CDR3 sequence: CASSEASGDQETQYF. The CDR3 bases are TGCGCCAGCAGTGAGGCTAGCGGGGACCAAGAGACCCAGTACTTC. The rearrangement links TRBV10-1 to TRBJ2-5; 9 bases map to TRBD2. V lost 2 bases to trimming and J lost 0 bases; unmatched junction nucleotides: 1. This CDR3 region has 15 residues. Germline V CDR1 and CDR2: WNHNN, SYGVQD (reference sequence).